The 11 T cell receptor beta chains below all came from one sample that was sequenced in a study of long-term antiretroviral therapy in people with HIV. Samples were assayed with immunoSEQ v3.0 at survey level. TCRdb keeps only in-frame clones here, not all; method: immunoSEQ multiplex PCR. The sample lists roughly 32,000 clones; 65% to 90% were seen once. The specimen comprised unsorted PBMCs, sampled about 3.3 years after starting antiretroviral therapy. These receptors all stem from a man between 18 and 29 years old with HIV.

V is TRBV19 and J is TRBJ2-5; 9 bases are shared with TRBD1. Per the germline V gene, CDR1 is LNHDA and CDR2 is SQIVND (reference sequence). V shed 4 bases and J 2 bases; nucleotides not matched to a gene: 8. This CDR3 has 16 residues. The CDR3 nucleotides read TGTGCCAGTAGTACCGGGACAGGGAGAATACAAGAGACCCAGTACTTC. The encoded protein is CASSTGTGRIQETQYF.

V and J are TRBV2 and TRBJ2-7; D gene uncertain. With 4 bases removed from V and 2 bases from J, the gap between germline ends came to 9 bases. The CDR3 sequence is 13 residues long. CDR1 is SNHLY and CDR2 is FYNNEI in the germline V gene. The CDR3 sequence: CASSVDGPYEQYF. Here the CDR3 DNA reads TGTGCCAGCAGTGTGGACGGACCCTACGAGCAGTACTTC.

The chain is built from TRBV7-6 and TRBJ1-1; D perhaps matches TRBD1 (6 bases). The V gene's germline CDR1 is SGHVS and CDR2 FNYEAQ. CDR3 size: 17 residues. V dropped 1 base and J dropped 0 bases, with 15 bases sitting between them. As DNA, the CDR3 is TGTGCCAGCAGCTTAGTCCCACAGGGCCCCTTGAACACTGAAGCTTTCTTT. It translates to CASSLVPQGPLNTEAFF. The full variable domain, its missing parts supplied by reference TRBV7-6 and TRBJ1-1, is GAGVSQSPRYKVTKRGQDVALRCDPISGHVSLYWYRQALGQGPEFLTYFNYEAQQDKSGLPNDRFSAERPEGSISTLTIQRTEQRDSAMYRCASSLVPQGPLNTEAFFGQGTRLTVV.

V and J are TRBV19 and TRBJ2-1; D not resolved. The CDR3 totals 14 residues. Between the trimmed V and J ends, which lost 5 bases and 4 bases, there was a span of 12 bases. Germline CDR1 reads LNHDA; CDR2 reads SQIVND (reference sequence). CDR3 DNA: TGTGCCAGTAGTTCTATTCCCCTATACAATGAGCAGTTCTTC. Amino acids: CASSSIPLYNEQFF. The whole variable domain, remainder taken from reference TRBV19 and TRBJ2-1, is DGGITQSPKYLFRKEGQNVTLSCEQNLNHDAMYWYRQDPGQGLRLIYYSQIVNDFQKGDIAEGYSVSREKKESFPLTVTSAQKNPTAFYLCASSSIPLYNEQFFGPGTRLTVL.

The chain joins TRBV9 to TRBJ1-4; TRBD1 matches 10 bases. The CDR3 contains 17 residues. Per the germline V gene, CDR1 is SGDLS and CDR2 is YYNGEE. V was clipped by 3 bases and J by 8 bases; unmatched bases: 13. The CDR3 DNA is TGTGCCAGCAGCGAGAGGGGCGGACAGGGGGGCTTCGAAAAACTGTTTTTT. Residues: CASSERGGQGGFEKLFF.

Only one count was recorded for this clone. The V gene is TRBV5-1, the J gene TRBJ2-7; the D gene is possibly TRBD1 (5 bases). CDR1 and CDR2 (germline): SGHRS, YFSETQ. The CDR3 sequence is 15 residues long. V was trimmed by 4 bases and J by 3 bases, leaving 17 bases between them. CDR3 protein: CASSLRQGTFYEQYF. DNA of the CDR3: TGCGCCAGCAGCCTCCGGCAGGGCACCTTCTACGAGCAGTACTTC.

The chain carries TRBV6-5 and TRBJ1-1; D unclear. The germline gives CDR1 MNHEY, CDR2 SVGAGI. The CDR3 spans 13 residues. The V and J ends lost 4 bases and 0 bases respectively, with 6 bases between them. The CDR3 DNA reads TGTGCCAGCAGTTCAGGCCTGAACACTGAAGCTTTCTTT. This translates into CASSSGLNTEAFF.

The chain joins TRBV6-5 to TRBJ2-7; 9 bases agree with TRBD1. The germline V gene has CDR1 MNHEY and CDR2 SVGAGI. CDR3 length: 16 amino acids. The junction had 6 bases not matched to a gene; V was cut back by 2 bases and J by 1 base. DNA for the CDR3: TGTGCCAGCAGTTACAGCTTCGGGACAGGGTCCTACGAGCAGTACTTC. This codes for CASSYSFGTGSYEQYF.

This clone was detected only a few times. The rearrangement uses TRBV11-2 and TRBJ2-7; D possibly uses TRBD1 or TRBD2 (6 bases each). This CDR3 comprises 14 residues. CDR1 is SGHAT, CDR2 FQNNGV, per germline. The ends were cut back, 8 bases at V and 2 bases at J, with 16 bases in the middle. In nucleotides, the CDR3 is TGTGCCAGCCTCAACGCCGGGGGCGCCTACGAGCAGTACTTC. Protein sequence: CASLNAGGAYEQYF.

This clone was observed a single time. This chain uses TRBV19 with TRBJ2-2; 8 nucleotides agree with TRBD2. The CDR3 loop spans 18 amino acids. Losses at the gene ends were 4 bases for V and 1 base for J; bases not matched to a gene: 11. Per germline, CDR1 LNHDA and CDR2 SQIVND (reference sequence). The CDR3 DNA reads TGTGCCAGTAGTACCGGACGGGGGGGCGGTCAGAACACCGGGGAGCTGTTTTTT. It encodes CASSTGRGGGQNTGELFF.

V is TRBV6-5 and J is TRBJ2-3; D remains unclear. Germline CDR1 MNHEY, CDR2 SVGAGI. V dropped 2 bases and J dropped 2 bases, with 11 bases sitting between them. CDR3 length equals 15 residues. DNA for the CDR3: TGTGCCAGCAGTTACCGCCCTATTTACACAGATACGCAGTATTTT. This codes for CASSYRPIYTDTQYF.